Below, 29 T cell receptor beta chains from the same sample are listed, as sequenced in a study of T cell responses to AZD1222 COVID-19 vaccine. Using immunoSEQ multiplex PCR, the repertoire was profiled, and TCRdb retains in-frame clones only, with some absent. The sample includes some 120,000 clones, approximately 85% of them seen just once. Sequences were derived from peripheral blood, sampled on day 0 of MenACWY control vaccination. Receptor source: an adult in good health.

The J gene is TRBJ1-4, the V gene TRBV28; the D gene is possibly TRBD1 (6 bases). The CDR3 is 16 amino acids. V lost 4 bases to trimming and J lost 2 bases, with 14 bases between them. Germline V gives CDR1 MDHEN, CDR2 SYDVKM. The CDR3 loop reads CASSYLGGQTNEKLFF. The CDR3 DNA reads TGTGCCAGCAGTTACCTCGGGGGGCAGACTAATGAAAAACTGTTTTTT.

The rearrangement uses TRBV28 and TRBJ2-7; 7 nucleotides align to TRBD2. V gave up 1 base and J gave up 4 bases; unmatched junction bases: 4. There are 14 residues in the CDR3. The germline gives CDR1 MDHEN, CDR2 SYDVKM. CDR3 protein: CASSLFRGGYEQYF. The CDR3 region has the DNA TGTGCCAGCAGTTTATTCCGCGGGGGATACGAGCAGTACTTC.

This rearrangement joins TRBV6-1 to TRBJ1-6; TRBD1 is a possible D gene (6 bases). The CDR3 runs 17 residues. V was clipped by 3 bases and J by 6 bases, with 18 bases between them. Germline V gene sequence: CDR1 MNHNS, CDR2 SASEGT. CDR3 nucleotide sequence: TGTGCCAGCAGTGAGATATTCCAGGGGACCCCTAATTCACCCCTCCACTTT. Protein: CASSEIFQGTPNSPLHF.

V and J are TRBV2 and TRBJ1-2; no clear D. Germline CDR1 is SNHLY and CDR2 is FYNNEI. This CDR3 is 16 amino acids long. V was trimmed by 7 bases and J by 2 bases, leaving 20 bases between them. The CDR3 coding sequence is TGTGCCAGCACGGGGTCAAATCTGGTCCCAAACTATGGCTACACCTTC. Its translation: CASTGSNLVPNYGYTF.

In its sample, this clone was seen a few times. This chain connects TRBV4-2 to TRBJ2-7; D unresolved. Germline V gives CDR1 LGHNA, CDR2 YNFKEQ. This CDR3 has 14 residues. Trimming removed 3 bases at V and 3 bases at J, with 12 bases between. The CDR3 coding sequence is TGTGCCAGCAGCCATGGGGTAGGTGGCTACGAGCAGTACTTC. Its translation: CASSHGVGGYEQYF.

The chain recombines TRBV11-2 with TRBJ1-2; possible D gene TRBD1, 6 bases. Between the trimmed V and J ends, which lost 4 bases and 3 bases, there was a span of 21 bases. Looked up from germline, CDR1 is SGHAT and CDR2 is FQNNGV. The CDR3 is 17 amino acids. Here the CDR3 DNA reads TGTGCCAGCAGCTCCTATCGGACAGCCCGCAGGGACTATGGCTACACCTTC. Translation: CASSSYRTARRDYGYTF.

The genes are TRBV18 and TRBJ1-1, with 7 positions matching TRBD1. The trim removed 3 bases at V and 2 bases at J, leaving 6 bases unmatched. In germline, CDR1 is KGHSH, CDR2 LQKENI. There are 15 residues in the CDR3. Here the CDR3 DNA reads TGTGCCAGCTCACCGATTAGACAGGGAAACACTGAAGCTTTCTTT. This translates into CASSPIRQGNTEAFF.

The chain carries TRBV19 and TRBJ2-5; 9 bases are shared with TRBD1. This CDR3 is built from 16 residues. The germline V gene encodes CDR1 LNHDA and CDR2 SQIVND (reference sequence). J was trimmed by 5 bases and V by 8 bases; bases with no gene match: 15. The CDR3: CASSRWTGVLGETQYF. In DNA, the CDR3 is TGTGCCAGTTCGAGATGGACAGGGGTTTTGGGGGAGACCCAGTACTTC.

The rearrangement joins TRBV28 to TRBJ2-7, with TRBD1 as a possible D gene (6 bases). This CDR3 has 14 amino acids. The V gene's germline CDR1 is MDHEN and CDR2 SYDVKM. V was cut by 4 bases and J by 0 bases, with 10 bases left in between. The CDR3 DNA follows: TGTGCCAGCAGTTGGACAGCAAACTCCTACGAGCAGTACTTC. Translation gives CASSWTANSYEQYF.

The rearrangement links TRBV7-8 to TRBJ1-5; D is unresolved. This CDR3 region has 17 residues. V was clipped by 5 bases and J by 5 bases, with 22 bases between them. Germline CDR1 and CDR2: SGHVS and FQNEAQ. Written as DNA, the CDR3 is TGTGCCAGCAGCCGCAAAAGCGATGAGGGTGTCGATCAGCCCCAGCATTTT. It specifies CASSRKSDEGVDQPQHF.

The V gene is TRBV3-1 (or the pseudogene TRBV3-2), the J gene TRBJ1-2; TRBD1 matches 9 bases. V shed 4 bases, J shed 4 bases, and the junction held 1 base outside the gene matches. Germline values: CDR1 LGHDT, CDR2 YNNKEL (reference sequence). This CDR3 comprises 13 residues. CDR3 region: CASSLDRGYGYTF. The CDR3, as DNA: TGTGCCAGCAGCCTGGACAGGGGCTATGGCTACACCTTC.

CDR3 DNA sequence: TGTGCCAGCAGCCAAGATGCGGGGAACACAGGAGCTTTCTTT. Amino acid sequence: CASSQDAGNTGAFF. This chain links TRBV3-1 (or the pseudogene TRBV3-2) with TRBJ1-1, with D possibly matching TRBD1 (5 bases). The V gene's germline CDR1 is LGHDT and CDR2 YNNKEL (reference sequence). This CDR3 region has 14 residues. V was pared by 0 bases and J by 10 bases, with 15 bases between.

This clone was observed a few times. The rearrangement uses TRBV13 and TRBJ2-2; 7 bases are a match to TRBD2. The germline V gene has CDR1 PRHDT and CDR2 FYEKMQ (reference sequence). The CDR3 is made up of 16 amino acids. V was pared by 0 bases and J by 2 bases, with 3 bases of the junction left unmatched. In DNA, the CDR3 is TGTGCCAGCAGCTTAGGGACTAGCCCTAACACCGGGGAGCTGTTTTTT. Amino acid sequence: CASSLGTSPNTGELFF.

The chain couples TRBV18 to TRBJ2-5; tentative D call: TRBD1 (5 bases). From germline, CDR1 is KGHSH and CDR2 LQKENI. V was cut by 2 bases and J by 0 bases, with 10 bases left in between. This CDR3 has 15 residues. CDR3 in amino acids: CASSPTAGYQETQYF. In DNA, the CDR3 is TGTGCCAGCTCACCAACGGCAGGGTACCAAGAGACCCAGTACTTC.

This clone has only one observation. V usage is TRBV2 and J usage is TRBJ2-4; TRBD2 aligns across 7 bases. Trimming at V came to 4 bases and at J to 5 bases, leaving 2 bases not matched to a gene. The CDR3 has 13 amino acids. Germline V lookup: CDR1 SNHLY, CDR2 FYNNEI. CDR3 loop: CASSGGLQNIQYF. DNA of the CDR3: TGTGCCAGCAGTGGGGGACTACAAAACATTCAGTACTTC. Together with reference TRBV2 and TRBJ2-4, the CDR3 gives the full variable domain: EPEVTQTPSHQVTQMGQEVILRCVPISNHLYFYWYRQILGQKVEFLVSFYNNEISEKSEIFDDQFSVERPDGSNFTLKIRSTKLEDSAMYFCASSGGLQNIQYFGAGTRLSVL.

This chain connects TRBV7-9 to TRBJ1-3; D not resolved. Germline CDR1 and CDR2: SEHNR and FQNEAQ (reference sequence). The CDR3 is 16 amino acids. V was trimmed by 2 bases and J by 0 bases, leaving 11 bases between them. The CDR3 coding sequence is TGTGCCAGCAGCTTAAGCACAGTCCTCTCTGGAAACACCATATATTTT. Translating gives CASSLSTVLSGNTIYF. Full variable domain (outside the CDR3, taken from reference TRBV7-9 and TRBJ1-3): DTGVSQNPRHKITKRGQNVTFRCDPISEHNRLYWYRQTLGQGPEFLTYFQNEAQLEKSRLLSDRFSAERPKGSFSTLEIQRTEQGDSAMYLCASSLSTVLSGNTIYFGEGSWLTVV.

This clone has just a few counts. This chain joins TRBV4-1 and TRBJ1-3; TRBD1 matches at 8 bases. CDR1 MGHRA and CDR2 YSYEKL come from the germline V gene. Unmatched junction bases numbered 1, after V lost 1 base and J lost 2 bases. The CDR3 covers 15 residues. The CDR3 region has the DNA TGCGCCAGCAGCCAAGCGGACAGGGCTGGAAACACCATATATTTT. Translation gives CASSQADRAGNTIYF.

This sequence joins TRBV14 and TRBJ1-2, with no clear D. The CDR3 has 13 residues. Per germline, CDR1 SGHDN and CDR2 FVKESK. The ends were cut back, 3 bases at V and 2 bases at J, with 7 bases in the middle. Here the CDR3 reads CASSQFRNYGYTF. The CDR3 DNA sequence: TGTGCCAGCAGCCAGTTCAGGAACTATGGCTACACCTTC.

The V gene is TRBV5-4, the J gene TRBJ1-5; 10 nucleotides line up with TRBD1. The CDR3 runs 19 residues. The germline V gene encodes CDR1 SGHNT and CDR2 YYREEE (reference sequence). The V gene end was trimmed by 1 base and the J gene end by 3 bases; junction bases not matched to a gene: 13. DNA of the CDR3: TGTGCCAGCAGCTTGCGTCCGGGACAGGGGAATTTGAACAATCAGCCCCAGCATTTT. This gives the protein CASSLRPGQGNLNNQPQHF.

The chain has TRBV12-5 and TRBJ2-7; weak D call: TRBD2 (6 bases). Trimming shortened V by 0 bases and J by 3 bases, and 12 bases separated the two germline ends. The CDR3 runs 15 residues. Germline loops: CDR1 LGHNT, CDR2 FRNRAP. CDR3 DNA: TGTGCTAGTGGTTTGGTACTTCGGGGGAACTACGAGCAGTACTTC. This sequence encodes CASGLVLRGNYEQYF.

The rearrangement links TRBV5-1 to TRBJ2-1, with 8 bases that match TRBD2. V was pared by 0 bases and J by 4 bases, with 3 bases of the junction left unmatched. This CDR3 has 15 residues. Germline CDR1 SGHRS, CDR2 YFSETQ. This CDR3 reads CASSLVGGRYNEQFF. The CDR3, as DNA: TGCGCCAGCAGCTTGGTCGGCGGGAGGTACAATGAGCAGTTCTTC.

The chain is built from TRBV7-6 and TRBJ2-2; 9 nucleotides match TRBD1. This CDR3 spans 16 amino acids. Unmatched junction bases numbered 8, after V lost 5 bases and J lost 4 bases. Germline V CDR1 and CDR2: SGHVS, FNYEAQ. Written as DNA, the CDR3 is TGTGCCAGCAGCGTGGGGACAGGGATGACCACCGGGGAGCTGTTTTTT. This codes for CASSVGTGMTTGELFF.

Only one count was recorded for this clone. The V and J genes are TRBV29-1 and TRBJ1-1, with unresolved D. V gave up 4 bases and J gave up 1 base, with 7 bases separating them. The CDR3 spans 12 residues. Per germline, CDR1 SQVTM and CDR2 ANQGSEA. CDR3 loop: CSVGWGNTEAFF. The DNA of the CDR3 is TGCAGCGTTGGGTGGGGGAACACTGAAGCTTTCTTT. Variable domain in full (rest from reference TRBV29-1 and TRBJ1-1): SAVISQKPSRDICQRGTSLTIQCQVDSQVTMMFWYRQQPGQSLTLIATANQGSEATYESGFVIDKFPISRPNLTFSTLTVSNMSPEDSSIYLCSVGWGNTEAFFGQGTRLTVV.

This clone came up once. The chain combines TRBV18 with TRBJ2-5, with a weak D call TRBD2 (6 bases). Germline V gene sequence: CDR1 KGHSH, CDR2 LQKENI. This CDR3 spans 23 amino acids. V gave up 1 base and J gave up 4 bases, with 37 bases separating them. The CDR3 coding sequence is TGTGCCAGCTCACCACTAAGGAGGGGTATACATTCTACCAAGGAGCTTAAATTAGAGACCCAGTACTTC. This codes for CASSPLRRGIHSTKELKLETQYF.

As for this clone: The sample has other DNA sequences that encode this CDR3 too. This chain uses TRBV19 with TRBJ1-3, with D uncertain. The CDR3 spans 12 residues. Per the germline V gene, CDR1 is LNHDA and CDR2 is SQIVND (reference sequence). V lost 2 bases and J lost 4, with 3 bases in between. CDR3 in DNA: TGTGCCAGTAGTATACGCGGAAACACCATATATTTT. Protein: CASSIRGNTIYF.

The chain uses TRBV7-2 and TRBJ1-5; TRBD1 matches 7 bases. This CDR3 region has 15 residues. CDR1 SGHTA and CDR2 FQGNSA come from the germline V gene. V was clipped by 6 bases and J by 4 bases; unmatched bases: 9. The CDR3 DNA reads as TGTGCCAGCAGTCAAGGGGGCGGCACTAATCAGCCCCAGCATTTT. This gives the protein CASSQGGGTNQPQHF.

The chain employs TRBV28 and TRBJ1-1; no firm D call. The germline CDR1 and CDR2 sequences are MDHEN and SYDVKM. The CDR3 contains 14 residues. V lost 2 bases and J 4 bases, leaving 11 bases between the germline ends. CDR3 coding DNA: TGTGCCAGCAGTTTACCGGATTCGAGCACTGAAGCTTTCTTT. Translation: CASSLPDSSTEAFF. The whole variable domain, filled in from reference TRBV28 and TRBJ1-1, reads DVKVTQSSRYLVKRTGEKVFLECVQDMDHENMFWYRQDPGLGLRLIYFSYDVKMKEKGDIPEGYSVSREKKERFSLILESASTNQTSMYLCASSLPDSSTEAFFGQGTRLTVV.

The gene calls are TRBV10-1 and TRBJ2-1; TRBD2 matches 9 bases. Germline V gene lookup returns CDR1 WNHNN and CDR2 SYGVQD (reference sequence). The CDR3 spans 19 residues. The V and J ends lost 5 bases and 0 bases, in that order; junction bases with no gene match: 14. The CDR3 DNA reads TGCGCCAGCAGTATCGCGGGGGGGCCCTCTTCCAGCTCCTACAATGAGCAGTTCTTC. It codes for CASSIAGGPSSSSYNEQFF.

V gene TRBV5-4 combines with J gene TRBJ1-1; unclear D gene. Trimming removed 2 bases from V and 1 base from J, with 6 bases in between. Germline V gene sequence: CDR1 SGHNT, CDR2 YYREEE (reference sequence). This CDR3 is 13 amino acids long. CDR3 sequence reads: CASSFRGNTEAFF. The CDR3 nucleotides read TGTGCCAGCAGCTTTAGAGGGAACACTGAAGCTTTCTTT.